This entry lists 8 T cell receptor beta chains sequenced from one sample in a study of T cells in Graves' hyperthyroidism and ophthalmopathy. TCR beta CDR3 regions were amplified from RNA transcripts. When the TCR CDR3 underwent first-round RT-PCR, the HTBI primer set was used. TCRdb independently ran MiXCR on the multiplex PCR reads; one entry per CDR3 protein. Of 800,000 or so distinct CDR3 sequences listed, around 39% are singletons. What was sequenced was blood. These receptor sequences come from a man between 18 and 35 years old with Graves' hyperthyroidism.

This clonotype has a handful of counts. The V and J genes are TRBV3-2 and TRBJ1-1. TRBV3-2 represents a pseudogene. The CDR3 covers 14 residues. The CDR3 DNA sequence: TGTGCCAGCAGCCAAGAGTCACGGAACACTGAAGCTTTCTTT. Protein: CASSQESRNTEAFF.

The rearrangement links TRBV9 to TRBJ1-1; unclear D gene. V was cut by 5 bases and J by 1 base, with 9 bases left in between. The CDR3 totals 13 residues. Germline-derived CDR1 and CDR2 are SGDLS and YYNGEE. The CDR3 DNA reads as TGTGCCAGCAGTGCGTGGAGGAACACTGAAGCTTTCTTT. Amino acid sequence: CASSAWRNTEAFF. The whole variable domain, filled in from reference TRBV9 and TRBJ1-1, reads DSGVTQTPKHLITATGQRVTLRCSPRSGDLSVYWYQQSLDQGLQFLIQYYNGEERAKGNILERFSAQQFPDLHSELNLSSLELGDSALYFCASSAWRNTEAFFGQGTRLTVV.

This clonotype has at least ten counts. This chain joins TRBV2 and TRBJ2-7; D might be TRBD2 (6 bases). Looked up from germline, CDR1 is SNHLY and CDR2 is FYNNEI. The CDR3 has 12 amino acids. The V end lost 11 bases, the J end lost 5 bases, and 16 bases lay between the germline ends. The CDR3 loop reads CAFSGGSHEQYF. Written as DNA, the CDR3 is TGTGCCTTTTCTGGAGGGAGCCACGAGCAGTACTTC.

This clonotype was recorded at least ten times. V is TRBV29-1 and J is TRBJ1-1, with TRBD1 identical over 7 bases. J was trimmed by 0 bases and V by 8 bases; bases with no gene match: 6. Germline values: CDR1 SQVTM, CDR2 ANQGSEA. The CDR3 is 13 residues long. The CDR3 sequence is CSTWTGVNTEAFF. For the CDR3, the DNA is TGCAGCACCTGGACAGGAGTGAACACTGAAGCTTTCTTT. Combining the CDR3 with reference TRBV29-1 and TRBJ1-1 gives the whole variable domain SAVISQKPSRDICQRGTSLTIQCQVDSQVTMMFWYRQQPGQSLTLIATANQGSEATYESGFVIDKFPISRPNLTFSTLTVSNMSPEDSSIYLCSTWTGVNTEAFFGQGTRLTVV.

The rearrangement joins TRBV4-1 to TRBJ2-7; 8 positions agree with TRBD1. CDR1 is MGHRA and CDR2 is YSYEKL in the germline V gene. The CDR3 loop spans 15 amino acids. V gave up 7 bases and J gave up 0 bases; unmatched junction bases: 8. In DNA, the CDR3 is TGCGCCAGCACCCCAACGCAGGGGGCCTCCTACGAGCAGTACTTC. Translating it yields CASTPTQGASYEQYF.

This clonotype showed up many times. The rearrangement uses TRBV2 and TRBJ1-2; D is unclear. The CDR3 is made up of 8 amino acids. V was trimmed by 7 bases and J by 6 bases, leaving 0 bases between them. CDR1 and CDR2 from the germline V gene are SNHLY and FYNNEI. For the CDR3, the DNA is TGTGCCAGCAATGGCTACACCTTC. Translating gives CASNGYTF.

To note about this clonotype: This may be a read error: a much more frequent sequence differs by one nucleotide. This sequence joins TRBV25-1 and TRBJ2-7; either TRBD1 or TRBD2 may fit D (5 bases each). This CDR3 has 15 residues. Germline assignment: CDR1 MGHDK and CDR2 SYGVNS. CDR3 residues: CASSGRGLGAYEQCF. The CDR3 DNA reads TGTGCCAGCAGTGGTAGAGGTCTCGGGGCCTACGAGCAGTGCTTC.

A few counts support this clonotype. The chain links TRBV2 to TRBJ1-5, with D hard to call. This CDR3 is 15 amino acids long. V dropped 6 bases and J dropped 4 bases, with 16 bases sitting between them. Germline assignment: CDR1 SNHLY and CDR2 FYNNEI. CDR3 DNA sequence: TGTGCCAGCAGCGAAATGTCGCAGGTTAATCAGCCCCAGCATTTT. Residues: CASSEMSQVNQPQHF.